This TCR beta chain came from a study of cytomegalovirus exposure and HLA in healthy donors. The assay was immunoSEQ multiplex PCR, and TCRdb's table has in-frame clones only and misses some. The repertoire holds roughly 130,000 clones, with roughly 91% as singletons. CDR3 length: 12 residues. Germline loops: CDR1 SGHTA, CDR2 FQGTGA. The V end was cut by 5 bases, the J end by 6 bases, with 11 bases between. Sequences were obtained from PBMCs. The source is a man in his thirties or forties in good health and CMV-seronegative. V is TRBV7-3 and J is TRBJ2-7; D might be TRBD1 (6 bases). Here the CDR3 DNA reads TGTGCCAGCAGCCTCTTAGGGGGCGAGCAGTACTTC. It encodes CASSLLGGEQYF. Full variable domain (outside the CDR3, taken from reference TRBV7-3 and TRBJ2-7): GAGVSQTPSNKVTEKGKYVELRCDPISGHTALYWYRQSLGQGPEFLIYFQGTGAADDSGLPNDRFFAVRPEGSVSTLKIQRTERGDSAVYLCASSLLGGEQYFGPGTRLTVT.